This T cell receptor (beta chain) was observed in a study of radiotherapy plus CTLA-4 blockade in lung cancer. CDR3 length: 18 amino acids. Germline assignment: CDR1 SGHTA and CDR2 FQGNSA. V was shortened by 5 bases and J by 2 bases, with 24 bases between the two germline ends. Measured with immunoSEQ multiplex PCR; TCRdb has only the in-frame clones, and not every one. The sample contains around 70,000 clones, 65% to 85% of which appear only once. In chemo-refractory metastatic non-small-cell lung cancer, patients got ipilimumab CTLA-4 blockade together with focal radiation. The chain combines TRBV7-2 with TRBJ1-2; D may be TRBD1 (5 bases). Sequences were derived from peripheral blood, sampled from a patient treated with radiotherapy plus ipilimumab. This TCR came from a human donor with non-small cell lung cancer whose response to radiotherapy plus ipilimumab could not be evaluated. Some clones in this sample may be carry-over from other donors' samples. The CDR3: CASSIETVVNGGNYGYTF. CDR3 nucleotides: TGTGCCAGCAGCATCGAGACAGTCGTAAATGGGGGGAACTATGGCTACACCTTC.